These 6 T cell receptor beta chains were sequenced from one sample in a study of OX40 agonist ivuxolimab in advanced cancers. Library creation used the immunoSEQ multiplex PCR assay. Entries here come from immuneACCESS through TCRdb and include only in-frame sequences with V and J called. Some clones fail to appear in such tables; in the studies checked, an unresolved V gene covers under half of the shortfall, and the cause of the remainder is unknown. This sample has over 85,000 clones in its table, and 85% to 95% of those were observed once. Around 0.25% of the sample is in the top ten clones. The source was CD4+ or CD8+ T cells sorted from blood, collected in a trial of the OX40 agonist ivuxolimab. The receptor set was obtained from an adult with an advanced solid tumor such as melanoma, head and neck, liver or kidney cancer.

This clone was detected once. The chain is built from TRBV7-9 and TRBJ2-3, with D unresolved. This CDR3 is 12 amino acids long. The V gene lost 5 bases and the J gene lost 0 bases, with 3 bases spanning the gap. Per the germline V gene, CDR1 is SEHNR and CDR2 is FQNEAQ (reference sequence). The CDR3 protein is CASSTSTDTQYF. The CDR3 DNA reads as TGTGCCAGCAGCACTAGCACAGATACGCAGTATTTT. Variable domain in full (rest from reference TRBV7-9 and TRBJ2-3): DTGVSQNPRHKITKRGQNVTFRCDPISEHNRLYWYRQTLGQGPEFLTYFQNEAQLEKSRLLSDRFSAERPKGSFSTLEIQRTEQGDSAMYLCASSTSTDTQYFGPGTRLTVL.

V usage is TRBV4-3 and J usage is TRBJ1-3, with unresolved D. CDR3 length: 18 amino acids. Germline CDR1 LGHNA, CDR2 YSLEER. V dropped 0 bases and J dropped 2 bases, with 17 bases sitting between them. As DNA, the CDR3 is TGCGCCAGCAGCCAAGATTGGGTCGATGGGAGGGCTGGAAACACCATATATTTT. Encoded protein: CASSQDWVDGRAGNTIYF.

The chain recombines TRBV25-1 with TRBJ2-3, with 10 nucleotides matching TRBD2. The junction had 5 bases not matched to a gene; V was cut back by 3 bases and J by 2 bases. Germline V CDR1 and CDR2: MGHDK, SYGVNS. This CDR3 spans 16 amino acids. CDR3 sequence (DNA): TGTGCCAGCAGTGATGCACTAGCGGGGTACACAGATACGCAGTATTTT. It translates to CASSDALAGYTDTQYF.

The gene calls are TRBV6-6 and TRBJ2-1; no definite D call. This CDR3 has 13 amino acids. V dropped 3 bases and J dropped 8 bases, with 11 bases sitting between them. From germline, CDR1 is MNHNY and CDR2 SVGAGI (reference sequence). CDR3 region: CASSYIGSDEQFF. The DNA of the CDR3 is TGTGCCAGCAGTTATATAGGGTCGGATGAGCAGTTCTTC.

This rearrangement joins TRBV4-2 to TRBJ1-4; unclear D gene. The CDR3 is 16 residues long. Germline V gene sequence: CDR1 LGHNA, CDR2 YNFKEQ. The ends were cut back, 1 base at V and 0 bases at J, with 9 bases in the middle. The chain's CDR3 is CASSQALATTNEKLFF. The DNA for the CDR3 is TGTGCCAGCAGCCAAGCCTTGGCTACAACTAATGAAAAACTGTTTTTT.

The chain carries TRBV7-8 and TRBJ2-2; possible D gene TRBD1, 6 bases. Between the trimmed V and J ends, which lost 2 bases and 6 bases, there was a span of 13 bases. From germline, CDR1 is SGHVS and CDR2 FQNEAQ. The CDR3 runs to 15 residues. The DNA of the CDR3 is TGTGCCAGCAGCTTACACAGGGCAAGGTCCGGGGAGCTGTTTTTT. Translation: CASSLHRARSGELFF.